Following are 21 T cell receptor beta chains from one sample sequenced in a study of T cell responses to AZD1222 COVID-19 vaccine. The protocol was immunoSEQ multiplex PCR, while the TCRdb copy is restricted to in-frame clones and leaves out a portion. This table holds 95,000 to 150,000 clones, 80% to 90% found once. The sample here was peripheral blood, taken on day 0 of AZD1222 vaccination. The receptors come from an adult in good health.

This clone has just one count. The chain couples TRBV18 to TRBJ1-1; D unclear. V lost 6 bases, J lost 5 bases, and 13 bases lay in between. CDR3 length equals 13 residues. CDR1 is KGHSH and CDR2 is LQKENI in the germline V gene. For the CDR3, the DNA is TGTGCCAGCTCCCAAAACAGCGGAACTGAAGCTTTCTTT. Its translation is CASSQNSGTEAFF.

The chain is built from TRBV9 and TRBJ1-2; D may be TRBD1 (5 bases). Germline CDR1 and CDR2: SGDLS and YYNGEE. The germline V and J ends were trimmed by 0 bases and 6 bases, with 9 bases remaining between them. The CDR3 covers 13 residues. The CDR3 DNA is TGTGCCAGCAGCGTAGGCCAGGGAGATGGCTACACCTTC. This codes for CASSVGQGDGYTF.

The V call is TRBV18, the J call TRBJ1-1; D remains ambiguous. The CDR3 extends over 14 amino acids. Germline loops: CDR1 KGHSH, CDR2 LQKENI. The germline V and J ends were trimmed by 6 bases and 0 bases, with 11 bases remaining between them. The CDR3 coding sequence is TGTGCCAGCTCGCTCGGACCGGTGAACACTGAAGCTTTCTTT. Protein sequence: CASSLGPVNTEAFF.

In DNA form, the CDR3 reads TGCGCCAGCAGCCAAGAAACCGGCAGGGAGCAGTACTTC. Translated, it gives CASSQETGREQYF. The chain combines TRBV4-3 with TRBJ2-7; no clear D gene. CDR1 is LGHNA, CDR2 YSLEER, per germline. Trimming left V 0 bases short and J 7 bases short, with 10 bases between. The CDR3 extends over 13 amino acids.

The chain is built from TRBV5-1 and TRBJ1-2; D unclear. This CDR3 contains 14 residues. The germline V and J ends were trimmed by 0 bases and 1 base, with 7 bases remaining between them. CDR1 is SGHRS and CDR2 is YFSETQ in the germline V gene. The CDR3 sequence: CASSLVSINYGYTF. The CDR3 region has the DNA TGCGCCAGCAGCTTGGTGTCAATTAACTATGGCTACACCTTC.

The sample holds a few counts of this clone. The chain carries TRBV3-1 (or the pseudogene TRBV3-2) and TRBJ1-1; D may be TRBD1 (5 bases). V lost 2 bases, J lost 2 bases, and 12 bases lay in between. Germline CDR1 LGHDT, CDR2 YNNKEL (reference sequence). The CDR3 has 15 residues. As DNA, the CDR3 is TGTGCCAGCAGCCAATTGGACACCGTAAACACTGAAGCTTTCTTT. Protein sequence: CASSQLDTVNTEAFF.

This clone was found a few times. The J gene is TRBJ1-2, the V gene TRBV7-2; D may be TRBD1 (6 bases). The length of the CDR3 is 15 residues. CDR1 and CDR2 from the germline V gene are SGHTA and FQGNSA. V was clipped by 2 bases and J by 6 bases, with 16 bases between them. CDR3 nucleotides: TGTGCCAGCAGCTTACAGGGGCAGGGGCATAATGGCTACACCTTC. Translation: CASSLQGQGHNGYTF.

V is TRBV9 and J is TRBJ2-1, with 15 nucleotides matching TRBD2. CDR3 length: 17 amino acids. V shed 3 bases, J shed 6 bases, and the junction held 7 bases outside the gene matches. Germline V gene sequence: CDR1 SGDLS, CDR2 YYNGEE. For the CDR3, the DNA is TGTGCCAGCAGCGCCCGGACTAGCGGGAGGGCCAGCAATGAGCAGTTCTTC. This gives the protein CASSARTSGRASNEQFF.

The chain couples TRBV2 to TRBJ2-2; 10 nucleotides match TRBD2. This CDR3 has 15 amino acids. V dropped 4 bases and J dropped 6; count of bases not matched to a gene: 5. CDR1 and CDR2 (germline): SNHLY, FYNNEI. CDR3 sequence: CASSARTSGPGELFF. In DNA, the CDR3 is TGTGCCAGCAGTGCTCGGACTAGCGGTCCCGGGGAGCTGTTTTTT.

The J gene is TRBJ1-1, the V gene TRBV20-1, with TRBD1 matching 9 bases. The V gene end was trimmed by 3 bases and the J gene end by 4 bases; junction bases not matched to a gene: 9. Germline-derived CDR1 and CDR2 are DFQATT and SNEGSKA (reference sequence). This CDR3 contains 15 residues. The CDR3 is CSASLDRGFSTEAFF. CDR3 bases: TGCAGTGCTAGTTTGGACAGGGGATTTTCCACTGAAGCTTTCTTT.

The chain uses TRBV28 and TRBJ2-7; 9 positions match TRBD2. Germline CDR1 is MDHEN and CDR2 is SYDVKM. The CDR3 totals 16 residues. Trimming at V came to 0 bases and at J to 0 bases, leaving 3 bases not matched to a gene. In DNA form, the CDR3 reads TGTGCCAGCAGTTTATGGGGTAGCGGGAGCTCCTACGAGCAGTACTTC. The encoded protein is CASSLWGSGSSYEQYF. The variable domain in full, completed from reference TRBV28 and TRBJ2-7, reads DVKVTQSSRYLVKRTGEKVFLECVQDMDHENMFWYRQDPGLGLRLIYFSYDVKMKEKGDIPEGYSVSREKKERFSLILESASTNQTSMYLCASSLWGSGSSYEQYFGPGTRLTVT.

The chain joins TRBV4-2 to TRBJ2-7; 8 nucleotides match TRBD2. With 1 base clipped from V and 4 bases from J, the junction kept 3 bases outside the gene matches. CDR1 and CDR2 (germline): LGHNA, YNFKEQ. The CDR3 consists of 14 residues. The DNA for the CDR3 is TGTGCCAGCAGCCAAGGAACTAGCGGTTACGAGCAGTACTTC. It specifies CASSQGTSGYEQYF.

The chain uses TRBV7-2 and TRBJ2-7, with 10 bases identical to TRBD2. Germline values: CDR1 SGHTA, CDR2 FQGNSA. With 0 bases clipped from V and 12 bases from J, the junction kept 8 bases outside the gene matches. The CDR3 is made up of 14 amino acids. In nucleotides, the CDR3 is TGTGCCAGCAGCTTAGCCGCTAGCGGGAGTATTAGGTACTTC. Its translation: CASSLAASGSIRYF. The full variable domain, completed using reference TRBV7-2 and TRBJ2-7, is GAGVSQSPSNKVTEKGKDVELRCDPISGHTALYWYRQSLGQGLEFLIYFQGNSAPDKSGLPSDRFSAERTGGSVSTLTIQRTQQEDSAVYLCASSLAASGSIRYFGPGTRLTVT.

This clone was observed a single time. The chain couples TRBV29-1 to TRBJ2-7, with D tentatively TRBD2 (6 bases). V dropped 5 bases and J dropped 0 bases, with 11 bases sitting between them. Per germline, CDR1 SQVTM and CDR2 ANQGSEA. The CDR3 extends over 13 amino acids. DNA of the CDR3: TGCAGCGTTTCTATCGGGAGCTCCTACGAGCAGTACTTC. This encodes CSVSIGSSYEQYF.

This clone was seen only a few times. This chain links TRBV6-2 or TRBV6-3 with TRBJ1-5, with 7 bases identical to TRBD1. The CDR3 spans 15 residues. Looked up from germline, CDR1 is MNHEY and CDR2 is SVGEGT. Trimming at V came to 5 bases and at J to 7 bases, leaving 11 bases not matched to a gene. The CDR3 region is CASSPLYQGGQPQHF. The CDR3 DNA is TGTGCCAGCAGTCCCCTTTACCAGGGGGGCCAGCCCCAGCATTTT.

The chain is built from TRBV19 and TRBJ2-1, with 9 positions matching TRBD1. CDR3 length: 16 residues. V trimming: 5 bases; J trimming: 2 bases; junction bases outside the gene matches: 7. Germline assignment: CDR1 LNHDA and CDR2 SQIVND (reference sequence). The CDR3 loop reads CASSSHGTGTYNEQFF. CDR3 DNA: TGTGCCAGTAGTTCGCATGGGACAGGGACCTACAATGAGCAGTTCTTC.

The J gene is TRBJ1-3, the V gene TRBV5-1; D not certain. There are 16 residues in the CDR3. V lost 3 bases and J lost 0, with 13 bases in between. Germline V gives CDR1 SGHRS, CDR2 YFSETQ. The CDR3, as DNA: TGCGCCAGCAGCTCATACCCCGGGATCTCTGGAAACACCATATATTTT. It codes for CASSSYPGISGNTIYF.

V gene TRBV3-1 (or the pseudogene TRBV3-2) combines with J gene TRBJ1-5; no definite D call. Per the germline V gene, CDR1 is LGHDT and CDR2 is YNNKEL (reference sequence). There are 15 residues in the CDR3. V was cut by 2 bases and J by 0 bases, with 8 bases left in between. The CDR3 DNA reads as TGTGCCAGCAGCCAAACCCCTAATAGCAATCAGCCCCAGCATTTT. Translating gives CASSQTPNSNQPQHF.

This clone has just a few counts. V is TRBV28 and J is TRBJ1-1; TRBD1 agrees at 7 bases. The CDR3 is 18 residues long. The germline V gene encodes CDR1 MDHEN and CDR2 SYDVKM. Trimming at V came to 5 bases and at J to 1 base, leaving 16 bases not matched to a gene. The CDR3 here is CASSPPGRGPRGNTEAFF. CDR3 DNA: TGTGCCAGCAGTCCCCCGGGAAGGGGGCCCAGAGGGAACACTGAAGCTTTCTTT.

This chain connects TRBV28 to TRBJ2-3; perhaps TRBD2 as D (6 bases). The CDR3 extends over 17 amino acids. V lost 5 bases and J 1 base, leaving 19 bases between the germline ends. Per germline, CDR1 MDHEN and CDR2 SYDVKM. For the CDR3, the DNA is TGTGCCAGCAGTCTGGCATTAGGACTAACCGGCACAGATACGCAGTATTTT. Its translation is CASSLALGLTGTDTQYF.

This sequence joins TRBV30 and TRBJ1-5, with unresolved D. Germline CDR1 is GTSNPN and CDR2 is SVGIG (reference sequence). V was shortened by 0 bases and J by 0 bases, with 6 bases between the two germline ends. The CDR3 extends over 14 amino acids. CDR3 sequence (DNA): TGTGCCTGGAGTGTACCTTATAGCAATCAGCCCCAGCATTTT. This codes for CAWSVPYSNQPQHF.